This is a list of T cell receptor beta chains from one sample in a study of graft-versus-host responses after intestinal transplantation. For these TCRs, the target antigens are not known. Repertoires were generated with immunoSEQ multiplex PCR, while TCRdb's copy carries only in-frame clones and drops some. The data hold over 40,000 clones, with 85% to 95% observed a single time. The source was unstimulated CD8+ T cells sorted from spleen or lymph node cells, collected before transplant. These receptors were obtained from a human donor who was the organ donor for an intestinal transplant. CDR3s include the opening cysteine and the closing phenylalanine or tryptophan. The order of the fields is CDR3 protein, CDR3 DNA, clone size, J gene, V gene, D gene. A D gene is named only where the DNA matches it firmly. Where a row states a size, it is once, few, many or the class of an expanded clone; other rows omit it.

CDR3aa: CASSYSTGGNTIYF; CDR3nt: TGTGCCAGCAGTTACTCTACAGGGGGCAACACCATATATTTT; abundance: once; j_gene: TRBJ1-3; v_gene: TRBV6-5; d_gene: TRBD1
CDR3aa: CASSQDQPGTSTDTQYF; CDR3nt: TGCGCCAGCAGCCAAGATCAGCCCGGAACTAGCACAGATACGCAGTATTTT; abundance: -; j_gene: TRBJ2-3; v_gene: TRBV4-1; d_gene: -
CDR3aa: CASSTAGTLNEQFF; CDR3nt: TGTGCCAGCAGCACAGCGGGGACATTAAATGAGCAGTTCTTC; abundance: -; j_gene: TRBJ2-1; v_gene: TRBV5-6; d_gene: -
CDR3aa: CASSVGLAHEQYF; CDR3nt: TGTGCCAGTAGTGTGGGACTAGCCCACGAGCAGTACTTC; abundance: -; j_gene: TRBJ2-7; v_gene: TRBV19; d_gene: TRBD2
CDR3aa: CASNRLASSYEQYF; CDR3nt: TGCGCCAGCAACCGACTAGCCTCCTCCTACGAGCAGTACTTC; abundance: -; j_gene: TRBJ2-7; v_gene: TRBV10-2; d_gene: TRBD2
CDR3aa: CASSHPGLAGQETQYF; CDR3nt: TGTGCCAGCAGCCATCCGGGACTAGCGGGGCAGGAGACCCAGTACTTC; abundance: -; j_gene: TRBJ2-5; v_gene: TRBV4-2; d_gene: TRBD2
CDR3aa: CATQAASGGINGQFF; CDR3nt: TGTGCCACGCAGGCGGCTAGCGGGGGTATTAATGGGCAGTTCTTC; abundance: -; j_gene: TRBJ2-1; v_gene: TRBV10-3; d_gene: TRBD2
CDR3aa: CASSSTSGGDNEQFF; CDR3nt: TGTGCCAGCAGCTCGACTAGCGGGGGGGACAATGAGCAGTTCTTC; abundance: -; j_gene: TRBJ2-1; v_gene: TRBV13; d_gene: TRBD2
CDR3aa: CASSLGDSGNTIYF; CDR3nt: TGTGCCAGCAGCTTAGGGGACTCTGGAAACACCATATATTTT; abundance: -; j_gene: TRBJ1-3; v_gene: TRBV13; d_gene: -
CDR3aa: CSVEDFEGAPNYGYTF; CDR3nt: TGCAGCGTTGAAGATTTTGAGGGGGCGCCGAACTATGGCTACACCTTC; abundance: -; j_gene: TRBJ1-2; v_gene: TRBV29-1; d_gene: TRBD1
CDR3aa: CASSLGYEQYF; CDR3nt: TGTGCCAGCAGCTTGGGTTACGAGCAGTACTTC; abundance: -; j_gene: TRBJ2-7; v_gene: TRBV5-4; d_gene: -
CDR3aa: CASLSRTASIGYTF; CDR3nt: TGTGCCAGCCTATCTCGGACAGCGTCGATTGGCTACACCTTC; abundance: -; j_gene: TRBJ1-2; v_gene: TRBV2; d_gene: -
CDR3aa: CASSLLGNDGYTF; CDR3nt: TGTGCCAGCAGCTTACTGGGAAATGATGGCTACACCTTC; abundance: -; j_gene: TRBJ1-2; v_gene: TRBV7-3; d_gene: -
CDR3aa: CASTTTSGGSGELFF; CDR3nt: TGTGCCAGCACCACGACTAGCGGGGGATCCGGGGAGCTGTTTTTT; abundance: -; j_gene: TRBJ2-2; v_gene: TRBV27; d_gene: TRBD2
CDR3aa: CASSQQGYVGYTF; CDR3nt: TGTGCCAGCAGTCAACAGGGTTACGTTGGCTACACCTTC; abundance: -; j_gene: TRBJ1-2; v_gene: TRBV6-5; d_gene: -
CDR3aa: CASSVGPSGNNEQFF; CDR3nt: TGTGCCAGCAGCGTAGGTCCTAGCGGGAACAATGAGCAGTTCTTC; abundance: -; j_gene: TRBJ2-1; v_gene: TRBV9; d_gene: TRBD2
CDR3aa: CASSQAGGGSTDTQYF; CDR3nt: TGCGCCAGCAGCCAGGCCGGTGGGGGCTCTACAGATACGCAGTATTTT; abundance: -; j_gene: TRBJ2-3; v_gene: TRBV4-1; d_gene: -
CDR3aa: CATRGQGYEQYF; CDR3nt: TGTGCCACCAGGGGCCAGGGGTACGAGCAGTACTTC; abundance: once; j_gene: TRBJ2-7; v_gene: TRBV15; d_gene: -
CDR3aa: CASSIFAGGLYNEQFF; CDR3nt: TGTGCCAGTAGTATTTTCGCGGGGGGACTCTACAATGAGCAGTTCTTC; abundance: -; j_gene: TRBJ2-1; v_gene: TRBV19; d_gene: TRBD2
CDR3aa: CASSPQGLTEAFF; CDR3nt: TGTGCCAGCAGCCCACAGGGGTTAACTGAAGCTTTCTTT; abundance: -; j_gene: TRBJ1-1; v_gene: TRBV7-3; d_gene: TRBD1
CDR3aa: CASSTDQQETQYF; CDR3nt: TGTGCCAGTAGTACGGACCAGCAAGAGACCCAGTACTTC; abundance: -; j_gene: TRBJ2-5; v_gene: TRBV19; d_gene: -
CDR3aa: CASSLGTSGGDEQYF; CDR3nt: TGTGCCAGCAGCTTAGGGACTAGCGGGGGGGACGAGCAGTACTTC; abundance: once; j_gene: TRBJ2-7; v_gene: TRBV13; d_gene: TRBD2
CDR3aa: CASSFTTGYTAYGYTF; CDR3nt: TGTGCCAGCAGCTTCACCACAGGGTATACCGCCTATGGCTACACCTTC; abundance: -; j_gene: TRBJ1-2; v_gene: TRBV5-8; d_gene: -
CDR3aa: CASSLEVSGGSSYNEQFF; CDR3nt: TGTGCCAGCAGCTTGGAAGTTAGCGGGGGGAGCTCCTACAATGAGCAGTTCTTC; abundance: -; j_gene: TRBJ2-1; v_gene: TRBV5-4; d_gene: TRBD2
CDR3aa: CASSLGTGQPQHF; CDR3nt: TGTGCCAGCAGTTTGGGGACAGGGCAGCCCCAGCATTTT; abundance: -; j_gene: TRBJ1-5; v_gene: TRBV27; d_gene: TRBD1
CDR3aa: CATSRGTSGARLAKNIQYF; CDR3nt: TGTGCCACCAGCAGAGGGACTAGCGGCGCGCGACTAGCCAAAAACATTCAGTACTTC; abundance: -; j_gene: TRBJ2-4; v_gene: TRBV15; d_gene: TRBD2
CDR3aa: CASSQVLEHPGGTEAFF; CDR3nt: TGCGCCAGCAGCCAAGTCTTAGAACACCCCGGTGGAACTGAAGCTTTCTTT; abundance: once; j_gene: TRBJ1-1; v_gene: TRBV4-3; d_gene: -
CDR3aa: CASSSVPNQPQHF; CDR3nt: TGTGCCAGCAGTTCGGTACCGAATCAGCCCCAGCATTTT; abundance: -; j_gene: TRBJ1-5; v_gene: TRBV27; d_gene: -
CDR3aa: CASSDRGTENTIYF; CDR3nt: TGTGCCAGCAGCGACAGGGGAACCGAAAACACCATATATTTT; abundance: -; j_gene: TRBJ1-3; v_gene: TRBV6-4; d_gene: TRBD1
CDR3aa: CASSLVRGTGELFF; CDR3nt: TGTGCCAGCAGCTTAGTGCGGGGAACCGGGGAGCTGTTTTTT; abundance: -; j_gene: TRBJ2-2; v_gene: TRBV13; d_gene: -
CDR3aa: CSATGSYEKLFF; CDR3nt: TGCAGCGCGACAGGGAGTTATGAAAAACTGTTTTTT; abundance: -; j_gene: TRBJ1-4; v_gene: TRBV29-1; d_gene: TRBD1
CDR3aa: CASSLAQGAGNNEQFF; CDR3nt: TGTGCCAGCAGCTTAGCGCAGGGGGCGGGAAACAATGAGCAGTTCTTC; abundance: -; j_gene: TRBJ2-1; v_gene: TRBV7-6; d_gene: TRBD1
CDR3aa: CASSYSEAYNEQFF; CDR3nt: TGTGCCAGCAGTTACTCGGAGGCTTACAATGAGCAGTTCTTC; abundance: -; j_gene: TRBJ2-1; v_gene: TRBV6-5; d_gene: -
CDR3aa: CASSIVTSGGLPYNEQFF; CDR3nt: TGTGCCAGTAGTATAGTTACTAGCGGGGGCCTCCCCTACAATGAGCAGTTCTTC; abundance: -; j_gene: TRBJ2-1; v_gene: TRBV19; d_gene: TRBD2
CDR3aa: CASSDRSLGYTF; CDR3nt: TGTGCCAGCAGCGACCGGAGTTTGGGCTACACCTTC; abundance: -; j_gene: TRBJ1-2; v_gene: TRBV9; d_gene: -
CDR3aa: CASSMPQGSGNTIYF; CDR3nt: TGTGCCAGTAGTATGCCACAGGGCTCTGGAAACACCATATATTTT; abundance: -; j_gene: TRBJ1-3; v_gene: TRBV19; d_gene: -
CDR3aa: CASSSGENTEAFF; CDR3nt: TGTGCCAGCAGTTCCGGAGAAAACACTGAAGCTTTCTTT; abundance: -; j_gene: TRBJ1-1; v_gene: TRBV27; d_gene: -
CDR3aa: CASRQTHGSNQPQHF; CDR3nt: TGTGCCAGCAGACAAACCCATGGGTCCAATCAGCCCCAGCATTTT; abundance: -; j_gene: TRBJ1-5; v_gene: TRBV4-2; d_gene: -
CDR3aa: CASSVGPRTYEQYF; CDR3nt: TGTGCCAGCAGTGTGGGGCCGAGGACCTACGAGCAGTACTTC; abundance: -; j_gene: TRBJ2-7; v_gene: TRBV6-1; d_gene: -
CDR3aa: CASRPRDRIYEQYF; CDR3nt: TGTGCCAGCAGGCCCCGGGACAGGATTTACGAGCAGTACTTC; abundance: -; j_gene: TRBJ2-7; v_gene: TRBV9; d_gene: TRBD1
CDR3aa: CASSQDGNRGTEAFF; CDR3nt: TGCGCCAGCAGCCAAGATGGCAACAGGGGCACTGAAGCTTTCTTT; abundance: -; j_gene: TRBJ1-1; v_gene: TRBV4-1; d_gene: TRBD1
CDR3aa: CASSLGGQYEQYF; CDR3nt: TGTGCCAGCAGCTTGGGTGGACAATACGAGCAGTACTTC; abundance: -; j_gene: TRBJ2-7; v_gene: TRBV5-6; d_gene: -
CDR3aa: CASSYGVGGSEAFF; CDR3nt: TGTGCCAGCAGTTATGGTGTCGGGGGCTCAGAAGCTTTCTTT; abundance: -; j_gene: TRBJ1-1; v_gene: TRBV6-5; d_gene: -
CDR3aa: CATSRAGNGGEKLFF; CDR3nt: TGTGCCACCAGCAGAGCCGGGAACGGGGGTGAAAAACTGTTTTTT; abundance: -; j_gene: TRBJ1-4; v_gene: TRBV15; d_gene: -
CDR3aa: CASSLLLASTDTQYF; CDR3nt: TGTGCCAGCAGCTTGCTCTTAGCTAGCACAGATACGCAGTATTTT; abundance: -; j_gene: TRBJ2-3; v_gene: TRBV5-4; d_gene: -
CDR3aa: CASSTTGTTSNEQFF; CDR3nt: TGTGCCAGCAGTACCACCGGGACTACCTCCAATGAGCAGTTCTTC; abundance: -; j_gene: TRBJ2-1; v_gene: TRBV6-5; d_gene: TRBD2
CDR3aa: CASSSAGVYGYTF; CDR3nt: TGCGCCAGCAGCTCCGCCGGGGTCTATGGCTACACCTTC; abundance: -; j_gene: TRBJ1-2; v_gene: TRBV5-1; d_gene: -
CDR3aa: CASSWPAGSEKLFF; CDR3nt: TGTGCCAGTAGTTGGCCCGCCGGGAGTGAAAAACTGTTTTTT; abundance: -; j_gene: TRBJ1-4; v_gene: TRBV19; d_gene: -
CDR3aa: CASSLQGGYGYTF; CDR3nt: TGTGCCAGCAGCTTACAGGGGGGCTATGGCTACACCTTC; abundance: -; j_gene: TRBJ1-2; v_gene: TRBV7-9; d_gene: TRBD1
CDR3aa: CASSGYGGSRANVLTF; CDR3nt: TGTGCCAGCAGTGGCTATGGCGGGTCCAGGGCCAACGTCCTGACTTTC; abundance: -; j_gene: TRBJ2-6; v_gene: TRBV27; d_gene: -
CDR3aa: CASSLGGYTQYF; CDR3nt: TGTGCCAGCAGCTTAGGCGGTTATACGCAGTATTTT; abundance: -; j_gene: TRBJ2-3; v_gene: TRBV11-1; d_gene: -
CDR3aa: CASSLAGYTGELFF; CDR3nt: TGTGCCAGCAGTTTGGCAGGGTACACCGGGGAGCTGTTTTTT; abundance: -; j_gene: TRBJ2-2; v_gene: TRBV27; d_gene: -
CDR3aa: CASSMVIGGEANEKLFF; CDR3nt: TGTGCCAGTAGTATGGTAATAGGAGGGGAGGCGAATGAAAAACTGTTTTTT; abundance: -; j_gene: TRBJ1-4; v_gene: TRBV19; d_gene: -
CDR3aa: CASSSGPYSYNEQFF; CDR3nt: TGTGCCAGCAGTTCAGGGCCTTACTCCTACAATGAGCAGTTCTTC; abundance: -; j_gene: TRBJ2-1; v_gene: TRBV27; d_gene: -
CDR3aa: CASSLVLGNTEAFF; CDR3nt: TGCGCCAGCAGCCTTGTGCTTGGGAACACTGAAGCTTTCTTT; abundance: -; j_gene: TRBJ1-1; v_gene: TRBV4-3; d_gene: -